The 5 T cell receptor beta chains in this list originate from one sample, sequenced in a study of shared clonotypes between healthy human individuals (dated by TCRdb to about 2020). The library came from the immunoSEQ multiplex PCR assay. In its TCRdb copy, this immuneACCESS table keeps in-frame sequences only and misses some clones. Where compared with another copy, unresolved V genes explain less than half of these, and the others have no known cause. The sample has around 2,000,000 clones on record, 85% to 95% of them singletons. The top ten hold 0.13% of the sample. The sequenced sample was naive CD4+ T cells sorted from blood. The cell subset or site label for this specimen denotes: CD45RA+ positively selected. These TCRs come from a man aged 18 to 29 in good health.

The chain joins TRBV19 to TRBJ2-1; perhaps TRBD2 as D (6 bases). This CDR3 is 12 amino acids long. Germline CDR1 is LNHDA and CDR2 is SQIVND (reference sequence). Trimming shortened V by 6 bases and J by 7 bases, and 10 bases separated the two germline ends. The CDR3 DNA reads as TGTGCCAGTAGCGGGAGAGGGAATGAGCAGTTCTTC. Protein sequence: CASSGRGNEQFF. Complete variable domain (other parts from reference TRBV19 and TRBJ2-1): DGGITQSPKYLFRKEGQNVTLSCEQNLNHDAMYWYRQDPGQGLRLIYYSQIVNDFQKGDIAEGYSVSREKKESFPLTVTSAQKNPTAFYLCASSGRGNEQFFGPGTRLTVL.

The gene calls are TRBV6-1 and TRBJ2-7; D is uncertain. This CDR3 region has 14 residues. Germline CDR1 MNHNS, CDR2 SASEGT. The V gene lost 0 bases and the J gene lost 2 bases, with 8 bases spanning the gap. CDR3 DNA: TGTGCCAGCAGTGAAGCGGGCGATACCTACGAGCAGTACTTC. It yields the protein CASSEAGDTYEQYF.

This chain uses TRBV5-3 with TRBJ2-7; the D is unclear. TRBV5-3 carries the ORF label, with uncertain function. The V gene lost 1 base and the J gene lost 3 bases, with 20 bases spanning the gap. This CDR3 has 17 residues. CDR3 nucleotide sequence: TGTGCCAGAAGCTTGAAGGGCCGCCCGGGCGTAGACTACGAGCAGTACTTC. Translated: CARSLKGRPGVDYEQYF.

This chain links TRBV2 with TRBJ2-1; weak D call: TRBD1 (8 bases). The CDR3 loop spans 19 amino acids. CDR1 is SNHLY and CDR2 is FYNNEI in the germline V gene. Between the trimmed V and J ends, which lost 7 bases and 5 bases, there was a span of 30 bases. The CDR3 loop reads CASTERTGWGGSTHNEQFF. For the CDR3, the DNA is TGTGCCAGCACCGAGAGGACAGGGTGGGGAGGGTCCACGCACAATGAGCAGTTCTTC.

Of note for this clone: Different DNA sequences within this sample yield the same CDR3. The chain is built from TRBV4-1 and TRBJ1-1; D gene uncertain. Per germline, CDR1 MGHRA and CDR2 YSYEKL. The CDR3 is made up of 12 amino acids. V lost 0 bases and J lost 8, with 7 bases in between. CDR3 coding DNA: TGCGCCAGCAGCCAAGAGGTGGGGGAAGCTTTCTTT. It translates to CASSQEVGEAFF.